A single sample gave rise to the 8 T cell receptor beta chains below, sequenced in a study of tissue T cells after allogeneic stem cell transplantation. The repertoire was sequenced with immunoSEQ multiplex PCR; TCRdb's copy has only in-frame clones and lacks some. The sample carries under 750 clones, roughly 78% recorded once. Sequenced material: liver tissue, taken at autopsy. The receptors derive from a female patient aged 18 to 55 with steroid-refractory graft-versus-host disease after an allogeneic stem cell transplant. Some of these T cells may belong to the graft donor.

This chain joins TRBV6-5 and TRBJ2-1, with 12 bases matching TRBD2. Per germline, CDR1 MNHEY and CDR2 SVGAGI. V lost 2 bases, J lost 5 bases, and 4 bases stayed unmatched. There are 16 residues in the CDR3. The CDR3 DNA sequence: TGTGCCAGCAGTTACCTGCGACTAGCGGGGGACAATGAGCAGTTCTTC. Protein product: CASSYLRLAGDNEQFF.

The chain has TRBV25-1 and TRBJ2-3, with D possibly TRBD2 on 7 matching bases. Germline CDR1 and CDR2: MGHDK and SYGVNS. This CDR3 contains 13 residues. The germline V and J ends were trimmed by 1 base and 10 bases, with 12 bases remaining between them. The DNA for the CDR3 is TGTGCCAGCAGTGAATTGGGGAGGGGGGCGCAGTATTTT. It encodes CASSELGRGAQYF.

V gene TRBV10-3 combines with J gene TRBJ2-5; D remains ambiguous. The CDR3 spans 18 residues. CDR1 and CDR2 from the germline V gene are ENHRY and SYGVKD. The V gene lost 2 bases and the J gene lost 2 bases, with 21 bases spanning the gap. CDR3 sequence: CAISEGVPAISRQETQYF. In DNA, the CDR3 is TGTGCCATCAGTGAGGGGGTCCCGGCCATTAGCCGACAAGAGACCCAGTACTTC.

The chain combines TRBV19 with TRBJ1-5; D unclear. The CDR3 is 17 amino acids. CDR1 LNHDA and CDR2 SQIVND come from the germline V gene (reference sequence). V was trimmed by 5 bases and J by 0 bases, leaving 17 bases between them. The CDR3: CASSVWRAAYSNQPQHF. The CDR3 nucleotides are TGTGCCAGTAGTGTTTGGAGGGCAGCTTATAGCAATCAGCCCCAGCATTTT.

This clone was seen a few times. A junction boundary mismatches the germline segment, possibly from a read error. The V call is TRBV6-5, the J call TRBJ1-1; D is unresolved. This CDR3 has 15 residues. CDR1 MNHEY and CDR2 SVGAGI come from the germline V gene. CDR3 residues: CASSPRTGLKTEAFF. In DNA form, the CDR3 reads TGTGCCAGCAGTCCCCGGACTGGCCTGAAGACTGAAGCTTTCTTT.

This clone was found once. CDR3 sequence: CASRRDRGYTF. The DNA of the CDR3 is TGTGCCAGCAGGCGGGATCGTGGCTACACCTTC. The chain uses TRBV7-9 and TRBJ1-2, with D hard to call. Germline V lookup: CDR1 SEHNR, CDR2 FQNEAQ (reference sequence). There are 11 residues in the CDR3. Trimming took off 6 bases at V and 7 bases at J, with 9 bases between the two ends.

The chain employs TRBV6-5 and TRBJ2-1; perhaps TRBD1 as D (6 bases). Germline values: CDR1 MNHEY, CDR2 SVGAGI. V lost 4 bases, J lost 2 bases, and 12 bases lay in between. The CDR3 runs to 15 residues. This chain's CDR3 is CASSSTGAPYNEQFF. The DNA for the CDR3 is TGTGCCAGCAGTTCGACAGGCGCACCCTACAATGAGCAGTTCTTC.

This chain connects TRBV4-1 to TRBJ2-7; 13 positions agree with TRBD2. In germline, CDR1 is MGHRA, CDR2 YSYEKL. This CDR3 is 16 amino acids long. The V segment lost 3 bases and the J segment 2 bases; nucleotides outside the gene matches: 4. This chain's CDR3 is CASSHGGLAGAYEQYF. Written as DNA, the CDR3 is TGCGCCAGCAGCCACGGAGGACTAGCGGGGGCCTACGAGCAGTACTTC.